This TCR beta chain was identified in a study of T cells in Graves' hyperthyroidism and ophthalmopathy. Template material for amplifying TCR beta CDR3 regions consisted of RNA transcripts. Carried out on the TCR CDR3, a first-round RT-PCR used the HTBI primer set. TCRdb independently ran MiXCR on the multiplex PCR reads; one entry per CDR3 protein. The sample consists of around 600,000 distinct CDR3 sequences, about 15% of them appearing once. The sequence was collected from a woman aged 45-65 years with Graves' ophthalmopathy. Sample: blood.

The CDR3 here is CASSVMTDQETQYF. DNA for the CDR3: TGTGCCAGCAGTGTCATGACAGACCAAGAGACCCAGTACTTC. The chain recombines TRBV28 with TRBJ2-5; D is possibly TRBD1 (5 bases). V was pared by 5 bases and J by 0 bases, with 10 bases between. Germline V lookup: CDR1 MDHEN, CDR2 SYDVKM. CDR3 length: 14 amino acids.